This TCR beta chain was documented in a study of type 1 regulatory T cells. The overall study: An in vitro protocol generated T-allo10, a Tr1-enriched, alloantigen-specific CD4 T cell product.

A single record per CDR3 protein comes from TCRdb applying MiXCR to the reads. Here the sample spans approximately 19,000 distinct CDR3 sequences, 9.5% to 13% being singletons. This clonotype was picked up many times. Germline CDR1 DFQATT, CDR2 SNEGSKA (reference sequence). J gave up 4 bases and V 1 base, and 8 bases lay outside the gene matches. The CDR3 is made up of 15 amino acids. The rearrangement uses TRBV20-1 and TRBJ2-3; 7 bases fit TRBD2. Sequences were obtained from CD4+ T cells, either the whole sample or a sorted fraction (not recorded which). This clonotype was obtained from a human donor in good health. The CDR3 coding sequence is TGCAGTGCTAGAGCGGGCGGGAGAGGCTCAGATACGCAGTATTTT. This encodes CSARAGGRGSDTQYF.